These 9 T cell receptor beta chains share one sample of origin, sequenced in a study of T cells in Graves' hyperthyroidism and ophthalmopathy. Authors of the study amplified TCR beta CDR3 regions from RNA transcripts. TCR CDR3 underwent first-round RT-PCR with the HTBI primer set. From the multiplex PCR reads, TCRdb called clonotypes with MiXCR, one entry per CDR3 protein. The table records around 580,000 distinct CDR3 sequences, about half of them present only once. What was sequenced was peripheral blood or thyroid tissue (not recorded which). These receptors were collected from a woman between 18 and 29 years old with Graves' hyperthyroidism.

This chain uses TRBV20-1 with TRBJ2-3; TRBD1 is a possible D gene (6 bases). Trimming pared 5 bases from V and 0 bases from J, leaving 15 bases between. The CDR3 runs to 15 residues. Germline CDR1 reads DFQATT; CDR2 reads SNEGSKA (reference sequence). This CDR3 is CSASPRGRSTDTQYF. CDR3 DNA: TGCAGTGCTTCCCCCAGGGGTAGGAGCACAGATACGCAGTATTTT.

The rearrangement uses TRBV29-1 and TRBJ1-1; D not resolved. Trimming stripped 3 bases from V and 14 bases from J, with 22 bases between. This CDR3 spans 13 amino acids. CDR1 and CDR2 from the germline V gene are SQVTM and ANQGSEA. The CDR3 spells CSVERRDRQTPFF. The CDR3 DNA sequence: TGCAGCGTTGAGAGGCGGGATAGACAAACACCCTTCTTT.

This clonotype occurred once. This rearrangement joins TRBV29-1 to TRBJ1-1, with 7 bases aligning to TRBD1. The V segment lost 7 bases and the J segment 6 bases; nucleotides outside the gene matches: 14. The germline V gene encodes CDR1 SQVTM and CDR2 ANQGSEA. This CDR3 comprises 14 residues. DNA of the CDR3: TGCAGCGCCCGGACAGGTCTTGGTGCGGCTGAAGCTTTCTTT. Its translation: CSARTGLGAAEAFF.

The gene calls are TRBV7-9 and TRBJ1-2; D remains ambiguous. Trimming took off 5 bases at V and 8 bases at J, with 15 bases between the two ends. The CDR3 consists of 13 residues. The germline V gene encodes CDR1 SEHNR and CDR2 FQNEAQ (reference sequence). This chain's CDR3 is CASSREGSLGYTF. The CDR3 DNA sequence: TGTGCCAGCAGCCGAGAGGGATCCCTGGGCTACACCTTC.

This clonotype was found many times. The rearrangement uses TRBV12-3 or TRBV12-4 and TRBJ2-7; TRBD1 agrees at 11 bases. This CDR3 is 15 amino acids long. Unmatched junction bases numbered 6, after V lost 6 bases and J lost 2 bases. CDR3 in DNA: TGTGCCAGCAGCCGAGGACAGGGGGCTACCTACGAGCAGTACTTC. It yields the protein CASSRGQGATYEQYF.

The table lists this clonotype with many counts. This sequence joins TRBV3-1 and TRBJ1-1, with D perhaps matching TRBD1 (6 bases). Between the trimmed V and J ends, which lost 1 base and 5 bases, there was a span of 11 bases. The CDR3 is 14 residues long. Germline CDR1 and CDR2: LGHDT and YNNKEL (reference sequence). The CDR3 here is CASSQGGAETEAFF. CDR3 coding DNA: TGTGCCAGCAGCCAAGGGGGGGCAGAGACTGAAGCTTTCTTT.

This clonotype was picked up a small number of times. The J gene is TRBJ2-3, the V gene TRBV15; the D gene is possibly TRBD1 (5 bases). V dropped 0 bases and J dropped 4 bases, with 14 bases sitting between them. Germline-derived CDR1 and CDR2 are LNHNV and YYDKDF (reference sequence). This CDR3 contains 16 residues. CDR3: CATSRDRGGPADTQYF. CDR3 bases: TGTGCCACCAGCAGAGATAGGGGCGGCCCGGCAGATACGCAGTATTTT. The entire variable domain, with the rest obtained from reference TRBV15 and TRBJ2-3, is as follows: DAMVIQNPRYQVTQFGKPVTLSCSQTLNHNVMYWYQQKSSQAPKLLFHYYDKDFNNEADTPDNFQSRRPNTSFCFLDIRSPGLGDTAMYLCATSRDRGGPADTQYFGPGTRLTVL.

This clonotype was counted at least ten times. J is TRBJ1-3 and V is TRBV7-9; TRBD1 might be the D (5 bases). The V gene lost 1 base and the J gene lost 4 bases, with 8 bases spanning the gap. This CDR3 contains 14 residues. Germline V gene sequence: CDR1 SEHNR, CDR2 FQNEAQ (reference sequence). In DNA, the CDR3 is TGTGCCAGCAGCTTAGGGGGGATCGGAAACACCATATATTTT. Translation gives CASSLGGIGNTIYF.

This clonotype was recorded once. V usage is TRBV7-8 and J usage is TRBJ2-1, with no clear D. The J call is doubtful: the DNA matches TRBJ2-7 better. Germline CDR1 is SGHVS and CDR2 is FQNEAQ. The CDR3 is 13 residues long. CDR3 DNA: TGTGCCAGCAGCCCAAGGATGATCAATGAGCAGTACTTC. It yields the protein CASSPRMINEQYF.